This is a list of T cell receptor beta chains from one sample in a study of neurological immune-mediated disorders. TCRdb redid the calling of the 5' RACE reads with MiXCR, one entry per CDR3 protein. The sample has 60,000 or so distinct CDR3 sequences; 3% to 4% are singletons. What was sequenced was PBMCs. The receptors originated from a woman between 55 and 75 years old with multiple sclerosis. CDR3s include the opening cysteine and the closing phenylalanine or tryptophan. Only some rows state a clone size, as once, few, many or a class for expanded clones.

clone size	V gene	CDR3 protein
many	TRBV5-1	CASSSRGNLQETQYF
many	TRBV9	CASRGPGGDTEAFF
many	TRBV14	CASRIQGHNAQYF
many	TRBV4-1	CASSQALRDNEQFF
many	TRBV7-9	CASSLGSGLAYEQYF
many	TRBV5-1	CASSDPGEQFF
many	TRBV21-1	CASSEQLAGLYEQYF
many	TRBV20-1	CSARVARTGASYEQYF
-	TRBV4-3	CASSEGSGAYGYTF
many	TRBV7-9	CASGRLAEYNEQFF
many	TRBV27	CASSPYGGNIQYF
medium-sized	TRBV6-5	CASSYQGAGGYTF
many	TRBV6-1	CASFRESQETQYF
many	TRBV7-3	CASSYGLGNEQFF
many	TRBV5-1	CASSFPGQGVHEQYF
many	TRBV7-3	CASSLNPSGIRNEQYF
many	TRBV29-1	CSVVRSAGAHEPTDTQYF
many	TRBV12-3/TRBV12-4	CASSLEDRDLVTEAFF